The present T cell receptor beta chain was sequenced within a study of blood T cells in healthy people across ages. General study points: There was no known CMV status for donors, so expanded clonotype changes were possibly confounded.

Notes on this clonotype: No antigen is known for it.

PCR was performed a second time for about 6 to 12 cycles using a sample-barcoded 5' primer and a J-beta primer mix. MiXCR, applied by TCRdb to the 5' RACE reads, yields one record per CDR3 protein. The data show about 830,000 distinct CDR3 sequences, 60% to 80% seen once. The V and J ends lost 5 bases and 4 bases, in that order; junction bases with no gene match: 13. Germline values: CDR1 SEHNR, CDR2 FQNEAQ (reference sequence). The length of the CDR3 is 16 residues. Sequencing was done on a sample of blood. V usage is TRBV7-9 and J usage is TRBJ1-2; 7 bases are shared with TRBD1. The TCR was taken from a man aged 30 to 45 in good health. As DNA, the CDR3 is TGTGCCAGCAGCCGCGCCCCAGACAGGGTGGGCTATGGCTACACCTTC. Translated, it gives CASSRAPDRVGYGYTF.